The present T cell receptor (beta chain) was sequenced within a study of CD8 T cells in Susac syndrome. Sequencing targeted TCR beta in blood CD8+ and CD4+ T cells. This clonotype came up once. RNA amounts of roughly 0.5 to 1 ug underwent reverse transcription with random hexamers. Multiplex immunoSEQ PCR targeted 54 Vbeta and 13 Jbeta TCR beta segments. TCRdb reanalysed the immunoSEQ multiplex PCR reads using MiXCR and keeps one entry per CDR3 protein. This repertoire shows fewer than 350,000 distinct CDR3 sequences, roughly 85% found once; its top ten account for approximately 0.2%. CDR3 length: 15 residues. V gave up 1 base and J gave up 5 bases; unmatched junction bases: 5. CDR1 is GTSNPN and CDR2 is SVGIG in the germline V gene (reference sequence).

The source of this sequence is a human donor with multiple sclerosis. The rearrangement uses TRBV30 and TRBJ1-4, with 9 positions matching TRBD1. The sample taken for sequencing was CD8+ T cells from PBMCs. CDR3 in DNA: TGTGCCTGGAGTGAAGGGACAGGGAGCAATGAAAAACTGTTTTTT. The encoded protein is CAWSEGTGSNEKLFF.